The entry below gives a single TCR beta chain sequence along with its context. Its matching antigen is unknown. Combining a sample-barcoded 5' primer with a J-beta primer mix, a second PCR ran for roughly 7 to 11 cycles. A single record per CDR3 protein comes from TCRdb applying MiXCR to the 5' RACE reads. In the table there are 1.5 million to 2 million distinct CDR3 sequences, about 32% of which are singletons. The sample originates from a study of blood T cells in healthy people across ages. Study-level findings and limits: Estimates drawn from one million T cells were deemed to understate diversity. Expanded clonotype shifts may have been confounded, as the donors had an unknown CMV status.

The V end lost 8 bases, the J end lost 4 bases, and 12 bases lay between the germline ends. Germline CDR1 and CDR2: KGHSH and LQKENI. The CDR3 consists of 12 residues. This clonotype was obtained from a woman aged 25 to 39 in good health. The rearrangement uses TRBV18 and TRBJ2-7; the D is unclear. Sequences were obtained from blood. This chain's CDR3 is CASQTDGYEQYF. The DNA of the CDR3 is TGTGCCAGCCAGACCGACGGATACGAGCAGTACTTC.